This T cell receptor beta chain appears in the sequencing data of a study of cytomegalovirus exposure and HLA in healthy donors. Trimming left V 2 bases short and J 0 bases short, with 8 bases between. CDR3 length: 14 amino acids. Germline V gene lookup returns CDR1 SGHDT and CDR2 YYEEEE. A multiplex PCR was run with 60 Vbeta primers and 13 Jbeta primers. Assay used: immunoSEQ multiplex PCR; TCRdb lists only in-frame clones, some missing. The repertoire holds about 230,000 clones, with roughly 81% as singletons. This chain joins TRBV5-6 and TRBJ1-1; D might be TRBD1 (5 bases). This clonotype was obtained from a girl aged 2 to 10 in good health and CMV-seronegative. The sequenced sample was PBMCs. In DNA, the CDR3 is TGTGCCAGCAGCTTAGGGGTGGTGAACACTGAAGCTTTCTTT. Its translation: CASSLGVVNTEAFF.